These T cell receptor beta chains were read from a single sample in a study of T cells after yellow fever vaccination. TCRdb re-derived calls from the 5' RACE reads in MiXCR, one entry per CDR3 protein. The data contain some 500,000 distinct CDR3 sequences, roughly 12% of them singletons. The sequencing used PBMCs, collected on the day of the yellow fever booster vaccination. The source of these receptors is a young man who received the YFV17D yellow fever vaccine. Each CDR3 is given with its conserved first and last residue. Fields, in order: CDR3 protein, CDR3 DNA, V gene, J gene, D gene, clone size. A D gene is named only where the DNA matches it firmly. Not all rows give a size; the values are once, few, many and, for expanded clones, a class.

CASSPPGRAGELFF	TGTGCCAGCAGCCCTCCCGGCAGGGCCGGGGAGCTGTTTTTT	TRBV6-1	TRBJ2-2	.	few
CSAKQGLGYEQYF	TGCAGCGCCAAACAGGGGCTCGGCTACGAGCAGTACTTC	TRBV29-1	TRBJ2-7	TRBD1	few
CASRLSDEKLFF	TGCGCCAGCAGGCTATCAGATGAAAAACTGTTTTTT	TRBV5-1	TRBJ1-4	.	.
CASSYAYRATGEKQYF	TGTGCCAGCAGTTATGCCTACAGGGCTACCGGGGAAAAGCAGTACTTC	TRBV6-2/TRBV6-3	TRBJ2-7	.	few
CSAIRGNGYEQYF	TGCAGTGCAATTAGGGGAAATGGGTACGAGCAGTACTTC	TRBV20-1	TRBJ2-7	.	.
CASSQEAAVSGVLVADTQYF	TGCGCCAGCAGCCAAGAGGCAGCAGTTTCAGGGGTCCTTGTTGCAGATACGCAGTATTTT	TRBV4-3	TRBJ2-3	.	few
CSGRARVDEKLFF	TGCAGTGGCAGGGCCAGGGTTGATGAAAAACTGTTTTTT	TRBV20-1	TRBJ1-4	.	few
CSARGQLALDYEQYF	TGCAGTGCTAGAGGCCAGCTCGCCCTAGACTACGAGCAGTACTTC	TRBV20-1	TRBJ2-7	.	many
CASSGDHSSYNEQFF	TGTGCCAGCAGCGGTGACCATAGCTCCTACAATGAGCAGTTCTTC	TRBV9	TRBJ2-1	.	.
CASSYSNLGSSYNEQFF	TGTGCCAGCAGTTACTCCAACCTCGGGAGCTCCTACAATGAGCAGTTCTTC	TRBV6-8	TRBJ2-1	.	.
CSVDGHPSRAGVIETQYF	TGCAGCGTTGACGGACATCCCTCGCGAGCGGGAGTGATAGAGACCCAGTACTTC	TRBV29-1	TRBJ2-5	TRBD2	.
CASRPSGTIAYNEQFF	TGTGCCAGCAGGCCATCCGGGACCATTGCCTACAATGAGCAGTTCTTC	TRBV7-9	TRBJ2-1	.	few